This T cell receptor beta chain stems from a study of T cell clones after liver transplantation. The overall study: Subjects received no induction therapy and standard immunosuppression until randomization at 12-24 months post-transplant. Samples came pre-transplant, pre-randomization before withdrawal, and post-randomization after withdrawal ended.

The CDR3 totals 14 residues. CDR1 is SGHVS, CDR2 FNYEAQ, per germline. Trimming removed 1 base from V and 5 bases from J, with 11 bases in between. A single count supports this clone. Generated by immunoSEQ multiplex PCR, the TCRdb table keeps only in-frame clones and is missing some. Among roughly 80,000 clones listed, nearly 85% were seen once. J is TRBJ1-1 and V is TRBV7-6; a possible D gene is TRBD1 (5 bases). This receptor was identified in a human patient who received a liver transplant. Among the T cells, some may be from the graft donor. The source material was CD4+ T cells from blood, sampled 45 to 46 months after liver transplant. This CDR3 is CASSLEPTVTEAFF. The DNA of the CDR3 is TGTGCCAGCAGCTTAGAGCCGACAGTAACTGAAGCTTTCTTT.